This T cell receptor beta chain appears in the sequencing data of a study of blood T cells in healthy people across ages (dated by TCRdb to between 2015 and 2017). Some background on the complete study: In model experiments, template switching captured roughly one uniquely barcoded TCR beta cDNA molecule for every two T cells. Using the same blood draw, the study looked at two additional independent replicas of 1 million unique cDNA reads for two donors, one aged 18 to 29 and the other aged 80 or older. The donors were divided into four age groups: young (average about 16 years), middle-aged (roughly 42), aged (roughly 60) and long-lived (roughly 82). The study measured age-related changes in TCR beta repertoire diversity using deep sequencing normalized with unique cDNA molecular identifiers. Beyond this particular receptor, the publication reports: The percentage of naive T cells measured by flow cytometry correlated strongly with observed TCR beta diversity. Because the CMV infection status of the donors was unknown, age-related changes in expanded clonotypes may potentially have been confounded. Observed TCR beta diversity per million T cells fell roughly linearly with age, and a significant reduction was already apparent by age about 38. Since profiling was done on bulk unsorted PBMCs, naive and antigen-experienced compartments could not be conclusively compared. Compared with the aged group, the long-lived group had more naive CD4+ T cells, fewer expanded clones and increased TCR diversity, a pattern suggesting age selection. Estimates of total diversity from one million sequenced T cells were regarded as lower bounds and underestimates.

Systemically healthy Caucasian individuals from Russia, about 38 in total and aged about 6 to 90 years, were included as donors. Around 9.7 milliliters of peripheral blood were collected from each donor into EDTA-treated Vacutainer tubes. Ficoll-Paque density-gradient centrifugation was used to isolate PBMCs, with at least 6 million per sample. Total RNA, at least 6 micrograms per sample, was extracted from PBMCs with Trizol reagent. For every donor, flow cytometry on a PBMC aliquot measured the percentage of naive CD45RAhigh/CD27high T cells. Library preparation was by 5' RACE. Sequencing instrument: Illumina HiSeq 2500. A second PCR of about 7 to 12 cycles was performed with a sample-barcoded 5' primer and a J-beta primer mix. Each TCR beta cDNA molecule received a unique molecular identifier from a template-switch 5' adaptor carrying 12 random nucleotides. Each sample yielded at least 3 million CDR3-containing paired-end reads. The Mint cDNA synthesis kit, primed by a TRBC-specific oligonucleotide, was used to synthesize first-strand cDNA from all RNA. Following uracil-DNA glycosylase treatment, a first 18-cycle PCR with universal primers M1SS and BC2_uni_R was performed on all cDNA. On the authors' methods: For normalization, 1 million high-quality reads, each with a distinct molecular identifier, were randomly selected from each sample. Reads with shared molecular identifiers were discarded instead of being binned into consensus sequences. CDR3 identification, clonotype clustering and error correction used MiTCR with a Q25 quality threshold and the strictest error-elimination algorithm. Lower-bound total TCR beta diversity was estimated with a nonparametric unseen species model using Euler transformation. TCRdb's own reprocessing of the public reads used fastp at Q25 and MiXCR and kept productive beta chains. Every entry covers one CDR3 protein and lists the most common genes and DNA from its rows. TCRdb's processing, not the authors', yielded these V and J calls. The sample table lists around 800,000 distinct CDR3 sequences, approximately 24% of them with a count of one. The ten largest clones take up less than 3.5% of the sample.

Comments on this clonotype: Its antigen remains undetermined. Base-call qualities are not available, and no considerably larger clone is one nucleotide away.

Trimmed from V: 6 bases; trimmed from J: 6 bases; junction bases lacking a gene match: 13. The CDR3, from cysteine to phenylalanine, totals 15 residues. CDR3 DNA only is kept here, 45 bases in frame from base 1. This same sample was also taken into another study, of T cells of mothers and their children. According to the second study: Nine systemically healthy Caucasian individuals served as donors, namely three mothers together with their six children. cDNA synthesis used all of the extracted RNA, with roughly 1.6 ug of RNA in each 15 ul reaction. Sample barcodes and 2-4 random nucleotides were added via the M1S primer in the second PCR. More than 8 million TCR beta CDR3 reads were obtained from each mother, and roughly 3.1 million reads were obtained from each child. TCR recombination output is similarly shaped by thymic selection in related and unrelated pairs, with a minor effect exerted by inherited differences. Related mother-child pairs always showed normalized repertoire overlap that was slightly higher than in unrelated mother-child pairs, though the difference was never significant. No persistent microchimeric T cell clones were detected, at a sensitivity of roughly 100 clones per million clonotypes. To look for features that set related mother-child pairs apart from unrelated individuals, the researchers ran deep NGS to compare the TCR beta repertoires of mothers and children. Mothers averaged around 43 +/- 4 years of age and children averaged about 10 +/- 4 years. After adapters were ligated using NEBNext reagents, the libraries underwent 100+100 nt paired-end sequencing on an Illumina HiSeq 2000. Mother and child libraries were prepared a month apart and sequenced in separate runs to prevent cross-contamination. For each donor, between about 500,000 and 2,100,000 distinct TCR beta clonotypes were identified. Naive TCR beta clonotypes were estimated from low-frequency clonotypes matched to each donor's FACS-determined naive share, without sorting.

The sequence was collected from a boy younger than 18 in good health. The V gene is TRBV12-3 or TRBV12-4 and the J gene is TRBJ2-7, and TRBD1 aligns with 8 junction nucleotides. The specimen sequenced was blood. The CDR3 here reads CASSRGQGVSTEQYF. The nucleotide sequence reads TGTGCCAGCAGCCGAGGACAGGGAGTTTCCACCGAGCAGTACTTC.